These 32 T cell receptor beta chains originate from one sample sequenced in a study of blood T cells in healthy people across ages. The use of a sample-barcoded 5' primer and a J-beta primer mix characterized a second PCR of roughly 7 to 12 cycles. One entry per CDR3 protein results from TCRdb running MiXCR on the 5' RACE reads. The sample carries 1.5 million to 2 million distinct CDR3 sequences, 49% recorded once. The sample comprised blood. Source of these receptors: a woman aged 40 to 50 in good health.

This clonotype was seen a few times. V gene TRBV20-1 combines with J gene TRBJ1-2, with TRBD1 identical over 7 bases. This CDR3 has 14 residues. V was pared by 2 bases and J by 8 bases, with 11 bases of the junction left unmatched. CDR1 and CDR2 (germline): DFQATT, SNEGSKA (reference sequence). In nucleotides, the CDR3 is TGCAGTGCTAGAAAAGGGGGCGATTCCGGGGGCTACACCTTC. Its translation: CSARKGGDSGGYTF.

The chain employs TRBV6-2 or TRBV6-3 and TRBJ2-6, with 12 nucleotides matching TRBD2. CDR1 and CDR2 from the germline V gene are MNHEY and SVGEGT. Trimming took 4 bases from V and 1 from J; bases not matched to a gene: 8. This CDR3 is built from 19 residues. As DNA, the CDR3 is TGTGCCAGCAGTTTTAGTACTAGCGGGGGGCCTTCTGGGGCCAACGTCCTGACTTTC. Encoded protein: CASSFSTSGGPSGANVLTF.

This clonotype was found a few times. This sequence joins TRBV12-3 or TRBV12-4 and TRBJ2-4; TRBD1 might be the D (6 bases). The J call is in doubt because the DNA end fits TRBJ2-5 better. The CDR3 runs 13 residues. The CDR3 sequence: CASRDRILGTQYF. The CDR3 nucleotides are TGTGCCAGCAGAGACAGGATACTGGGGACCCAGTACTTC.

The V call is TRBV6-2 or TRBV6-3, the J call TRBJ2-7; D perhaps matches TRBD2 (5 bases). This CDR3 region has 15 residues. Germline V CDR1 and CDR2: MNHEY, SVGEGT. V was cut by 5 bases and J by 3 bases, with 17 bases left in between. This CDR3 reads CASSLRMAGRYEQYF. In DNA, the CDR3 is TGTGCCAGCAGTCTCCGGATGGCGGGTCGCTACGAGCAGTACTTC.

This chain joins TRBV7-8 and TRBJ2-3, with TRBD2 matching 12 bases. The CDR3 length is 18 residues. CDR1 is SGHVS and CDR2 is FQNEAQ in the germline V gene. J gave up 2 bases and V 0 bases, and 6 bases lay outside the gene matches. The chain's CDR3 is CASSLALTSGGPTDTQYF. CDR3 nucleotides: TGTGCCAGCAGCTTAGCGCTCACTAGCGGGGGGCCCACAGATACGCAGTATTTT.

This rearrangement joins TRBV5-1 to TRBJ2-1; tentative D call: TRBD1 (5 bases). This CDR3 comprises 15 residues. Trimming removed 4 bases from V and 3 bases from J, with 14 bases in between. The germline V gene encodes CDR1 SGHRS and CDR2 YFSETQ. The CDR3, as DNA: TGCGCCAGCAGCCCAGGGTTTTTAAGCTACAATGAGCAGTTCTTC. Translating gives CASSPGFLSYNEQFF.

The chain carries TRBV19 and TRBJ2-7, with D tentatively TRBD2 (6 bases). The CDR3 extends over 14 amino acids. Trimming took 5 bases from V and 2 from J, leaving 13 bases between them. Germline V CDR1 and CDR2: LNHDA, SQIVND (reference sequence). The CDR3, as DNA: TGTGCCAGTAGTTTTCCGGGAGAAACCTACGAGCAGTACTTC. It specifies CASSFPGETYEQYF.

CDR3 DNA sequence: TGCGCCAGCAGACGAGGACTAGCGATAGAGGCCCAGTACTTC. Amino acid sequence: CASRRGLAIEAQYF. The V gene is TRBV5-1, the J gene TRBJ2-7; 9 nucleotides line up with TRBD2. The V gene's germline CDR1 is SGHRS and CDR2 YFSETQ. The CDR3 consists of 14 residues. With V trimmed by 5 bases and J by 10 bases, 13 bases remained unmatched.

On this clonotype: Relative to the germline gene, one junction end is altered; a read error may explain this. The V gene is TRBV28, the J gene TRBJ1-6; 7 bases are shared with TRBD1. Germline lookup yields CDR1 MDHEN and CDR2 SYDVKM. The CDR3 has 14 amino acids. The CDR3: CASRYDRVGSPPHF. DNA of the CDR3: TGTGCCAGCAGATATGACAGGGTCGGGTCACCCCCCCACTTT.

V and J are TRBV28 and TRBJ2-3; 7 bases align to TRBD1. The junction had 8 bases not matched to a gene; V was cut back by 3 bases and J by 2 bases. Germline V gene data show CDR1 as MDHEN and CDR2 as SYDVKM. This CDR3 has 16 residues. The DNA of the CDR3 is TGTGCCAGCAGTTTCATACAGGGGTCCTCCACAGATACGCAGTATTTT. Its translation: CASSFIQGSSTDTQYF. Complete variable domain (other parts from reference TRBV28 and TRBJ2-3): DVKVTQSSRYLVKRTGEKVFLECVQDMDHENMFWYRQDPGLGLRLIYFSYDVKMKEKGDIPEGYSVSREKKERFSLILESASTNQTSMYLCASSFIQGSSTDTQYFGPGTRLTVL.

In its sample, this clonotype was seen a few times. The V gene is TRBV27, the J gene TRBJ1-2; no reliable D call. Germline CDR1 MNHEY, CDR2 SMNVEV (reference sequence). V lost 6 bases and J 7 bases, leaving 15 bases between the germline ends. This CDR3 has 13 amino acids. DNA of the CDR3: TGTGCCAGCAGCCTGGCTGATCGAAGTGGCTACACCTTC. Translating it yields CASSLADRSGYTF.

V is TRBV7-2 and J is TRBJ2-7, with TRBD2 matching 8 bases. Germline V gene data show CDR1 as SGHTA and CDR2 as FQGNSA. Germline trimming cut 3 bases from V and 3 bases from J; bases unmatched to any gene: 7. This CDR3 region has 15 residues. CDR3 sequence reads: CASSFSAGGSYEQYF. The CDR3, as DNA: TGTGCCAGCAGCTTTTCTGCGGGGGGAAGCTACGAGCAGTACTTC. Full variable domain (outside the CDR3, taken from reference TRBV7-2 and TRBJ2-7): GAGVSQSPSNKVTEKGKDVELRCDPISGHTALYWYRQSLGQGLEFLIYFQGNSAPDKSGLPSDRFSAERTGGSVSTLTIQRTQQEDSAVYLCASSFSAGGSYEQYFGPGTRLTVT.

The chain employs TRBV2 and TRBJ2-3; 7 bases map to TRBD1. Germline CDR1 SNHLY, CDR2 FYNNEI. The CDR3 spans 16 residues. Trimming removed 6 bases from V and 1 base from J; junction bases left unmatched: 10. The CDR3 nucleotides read TGTGCCAGCAGAAGCCGCACCGGGACAGGCACAGATACGCAGTATTTT. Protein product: CASRSRTGTGTDTQYF.

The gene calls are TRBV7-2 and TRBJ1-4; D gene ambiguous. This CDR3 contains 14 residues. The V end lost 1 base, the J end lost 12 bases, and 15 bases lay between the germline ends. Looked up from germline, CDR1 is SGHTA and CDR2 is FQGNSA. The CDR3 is CASSLDRRGGELFF. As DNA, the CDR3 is TGTGCCAGCAGCTTAGATAGGAGAGGAGGTGAACTGTTTTTT.

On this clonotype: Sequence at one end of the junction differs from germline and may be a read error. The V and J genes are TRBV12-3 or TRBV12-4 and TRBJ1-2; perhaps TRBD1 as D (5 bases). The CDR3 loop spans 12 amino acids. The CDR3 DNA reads TGTGCCTGCAGTTTAGTAGGGACTGGCTACACCTTC. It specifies CACSLVGTGYTF.

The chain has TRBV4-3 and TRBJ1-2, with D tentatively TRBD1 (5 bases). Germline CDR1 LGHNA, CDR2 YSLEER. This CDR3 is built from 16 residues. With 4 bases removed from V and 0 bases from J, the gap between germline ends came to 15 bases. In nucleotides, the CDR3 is TGCGCCAGCAGCCGGGACCTCGGACGGACTAACTATGGCTACACCTTC. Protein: CASSRDLGRTNYGYTF.

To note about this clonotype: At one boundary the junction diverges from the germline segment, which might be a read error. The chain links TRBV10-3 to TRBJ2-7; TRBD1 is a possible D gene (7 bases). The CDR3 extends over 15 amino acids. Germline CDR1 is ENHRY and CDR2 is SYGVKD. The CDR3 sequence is CAISESGDSSDEQYF. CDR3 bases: TGTGCCATCAGTGAATCGGGGGACAGCTCCGACGAGCAGTACTTC.

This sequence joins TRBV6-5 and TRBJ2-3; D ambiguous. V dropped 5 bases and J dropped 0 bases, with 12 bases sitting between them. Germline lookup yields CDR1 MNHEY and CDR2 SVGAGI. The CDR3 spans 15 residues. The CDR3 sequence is CASSGRRSSTDTQYF. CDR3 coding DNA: TGTGCCAGCAGTGGCCGGAGATCTAGCACAGATACGCAGTATTTT.

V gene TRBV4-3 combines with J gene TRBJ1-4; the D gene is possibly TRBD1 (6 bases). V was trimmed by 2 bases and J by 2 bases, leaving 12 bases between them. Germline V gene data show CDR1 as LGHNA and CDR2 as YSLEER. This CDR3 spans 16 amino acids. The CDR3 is CASSQPTQGTNEKLFF. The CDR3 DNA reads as TGCGCCAGCAGCCAACCCACACAGGGCACTAATGAAAAACTGTTTTTT.

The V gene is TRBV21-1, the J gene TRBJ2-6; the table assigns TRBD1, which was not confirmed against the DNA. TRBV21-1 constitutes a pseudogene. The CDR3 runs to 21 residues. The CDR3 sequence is CASSKALETGNPDSGANVLTF. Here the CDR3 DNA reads TGTGCCAGCAGCAAAGCGCTGGAGACAGGCAATCCAGACTCTGGGGCCAACGTCCTGACTTTC.

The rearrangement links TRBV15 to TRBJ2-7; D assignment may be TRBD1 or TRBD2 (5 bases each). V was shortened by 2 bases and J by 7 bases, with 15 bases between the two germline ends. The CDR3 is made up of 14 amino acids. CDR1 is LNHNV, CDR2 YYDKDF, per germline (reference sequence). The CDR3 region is CATSRRWGNNEQYF. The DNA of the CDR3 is TGTGCCACCAGCAGACGTTGGGGGAACAATGAGCAGTACTTC.

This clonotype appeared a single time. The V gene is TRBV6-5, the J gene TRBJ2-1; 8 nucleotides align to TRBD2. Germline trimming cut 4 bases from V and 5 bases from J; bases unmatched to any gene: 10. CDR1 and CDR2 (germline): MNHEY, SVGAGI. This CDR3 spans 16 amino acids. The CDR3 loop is CASSSRLATLHNEQFF. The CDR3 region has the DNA TGTGCCAGCAGTTCCCGACTAGCGACTCTCCACAATGAGCAGTTCTTC.

CDR3 in DNA: TGTGCCAGCTCACCACCCGTACTAGCGGGGGGCACAGATACGCAGTATTTT. It translates to CASSPPVLAGGTDTQYF. The rearrangement uses TRBV18 and TRBJ2-3, with 11 bases lining up with TRBD2. Trimming cost V 0 bases and J 1 base; bases outside gene matches: 3. Germline V gene lookup returns CDR1 KGHSH and CDR2 LQKENI. This CDR3 has 17 residues.

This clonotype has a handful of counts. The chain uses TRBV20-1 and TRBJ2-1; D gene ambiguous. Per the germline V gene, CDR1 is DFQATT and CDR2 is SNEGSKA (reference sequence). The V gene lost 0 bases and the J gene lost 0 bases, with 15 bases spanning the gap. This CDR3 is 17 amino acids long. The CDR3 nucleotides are TGCAGTGCTAGAGATCGTTTCTCGCCTAGCTCCTACAATGAGCAGTTCTTC. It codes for CSARDRFSPSSYNEQFF.

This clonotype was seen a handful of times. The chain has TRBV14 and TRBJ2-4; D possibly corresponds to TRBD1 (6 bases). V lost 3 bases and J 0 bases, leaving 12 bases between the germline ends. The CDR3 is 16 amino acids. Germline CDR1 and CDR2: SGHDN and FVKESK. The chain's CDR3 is CASSHQTGLAKNIQYF. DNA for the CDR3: TGTGCCAGCAGCCACCAGACAGGTTTAGCCAAAAACATTCAGTACTTC.

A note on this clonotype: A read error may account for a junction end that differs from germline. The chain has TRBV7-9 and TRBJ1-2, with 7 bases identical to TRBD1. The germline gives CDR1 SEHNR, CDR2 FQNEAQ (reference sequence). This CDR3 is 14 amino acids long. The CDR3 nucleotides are TGTGCCAGCAGCCCAGACAGGGAAAACTATGGCTACATCTTC. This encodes CASSPDRENYGYIF.

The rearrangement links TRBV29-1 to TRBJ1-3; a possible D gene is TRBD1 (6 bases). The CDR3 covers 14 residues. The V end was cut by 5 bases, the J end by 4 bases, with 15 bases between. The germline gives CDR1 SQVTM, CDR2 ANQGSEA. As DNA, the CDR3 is TGCAGCGTTCGGGAGCAGGGGTACGGAAACACCATATATTTT. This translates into CSVREQGYGNTIYF.

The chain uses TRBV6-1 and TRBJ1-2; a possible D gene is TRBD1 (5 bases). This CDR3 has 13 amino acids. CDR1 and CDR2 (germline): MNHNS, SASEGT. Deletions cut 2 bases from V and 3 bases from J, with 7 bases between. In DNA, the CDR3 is TGTGCCAGCAGTGAACAGGGTCACTATGGCTACACCTTC. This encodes CASSEQGHYGYTF.

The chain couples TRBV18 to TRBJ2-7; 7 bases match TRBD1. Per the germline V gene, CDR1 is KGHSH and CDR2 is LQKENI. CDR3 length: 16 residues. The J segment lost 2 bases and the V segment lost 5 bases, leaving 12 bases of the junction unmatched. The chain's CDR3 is CASSARQGTATYEQYF. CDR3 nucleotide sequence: TGTGCCAGCTCAGCGAGGCAAGGGACAGCCACCTACGAGCAGTACTTC.

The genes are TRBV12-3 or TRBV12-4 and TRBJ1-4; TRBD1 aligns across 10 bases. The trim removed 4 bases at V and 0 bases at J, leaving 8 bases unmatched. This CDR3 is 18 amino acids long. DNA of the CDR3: TGTGCCAGCAGTTCGGGGGGACAGGGGTCTGCAACTAATGAAAAACTGTTTTTT. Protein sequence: CASSSGGQGSATNEKLFF.

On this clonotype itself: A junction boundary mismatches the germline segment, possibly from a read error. CDR3 nucleotides: TGTGCCGGCAGCTTTTTCGGGTCGGGCACAGATACGCAGTATTTT. It encodes CAGSFFGSGTDTQYF. The chain couples TRBV7-3 to TRBJ2-3; D call uncertain. The germline gives CDR1 SGHTA, CDR2 FQGTGA. This CDR3 comprises 15 residues.

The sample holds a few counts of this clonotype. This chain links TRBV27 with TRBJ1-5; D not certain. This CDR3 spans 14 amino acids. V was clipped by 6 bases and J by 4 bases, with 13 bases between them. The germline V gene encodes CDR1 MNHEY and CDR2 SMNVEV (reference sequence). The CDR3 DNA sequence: TGTGCCAGCAGCTCCGGACGGGGTAATCAGCCCCAGCATTTT. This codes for CASSSGRGNQPQHF.